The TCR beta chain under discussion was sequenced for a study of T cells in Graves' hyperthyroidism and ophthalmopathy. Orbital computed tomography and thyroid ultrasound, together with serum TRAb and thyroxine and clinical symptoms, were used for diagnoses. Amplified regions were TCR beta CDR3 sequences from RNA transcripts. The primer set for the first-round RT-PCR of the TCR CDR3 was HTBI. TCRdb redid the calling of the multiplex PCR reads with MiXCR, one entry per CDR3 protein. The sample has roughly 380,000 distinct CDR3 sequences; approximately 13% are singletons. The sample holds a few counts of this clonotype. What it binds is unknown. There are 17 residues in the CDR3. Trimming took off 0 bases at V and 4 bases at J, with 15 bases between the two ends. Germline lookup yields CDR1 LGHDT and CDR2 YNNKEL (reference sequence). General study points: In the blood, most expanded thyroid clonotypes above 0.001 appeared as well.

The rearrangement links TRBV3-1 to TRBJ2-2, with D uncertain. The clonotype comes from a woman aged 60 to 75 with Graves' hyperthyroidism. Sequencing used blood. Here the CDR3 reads CASSQDLVIGGTGELFF. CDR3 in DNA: TGTGCCAGCAGCCAAGACCTAGTAATAGGTGGCACCGGGGAGCTGTTTTTT.